This T cell receptor beta chain is from a study of cytomegalovirus exposure and HLA in healthy donors. Across the study: An early release of data contained tens of millions of unique TCRs, which came from HLA-typed donors. Study-wide results and caveats: TCR beta sequences numbering 15,000 to 20,000 were associated with HLA alleles at 0.05 false discovery rate in a later analysis. Later analysis showed TCR association rates varying by HLA locus, highest for DRB1 and lowest for HLA-C.

The PCR used 60 Vbeta and 13 Jbeta primers. Only in-frame clones appear in the TCRdb table, and some are missing; sequencing was by immunoSEQ multiplex PCR. This sample has approximately 190,000 clones, with over 70% found just once. About this clone itself: No antigen is known for it.

The CDR3 length is 15 residues. V dropped 3 bases and J dropped 0; count of bases not matched to a gene: 4. Looked up from germline, CDR1 is LNHDA and CDR2 is SQIVND (reference sequence). The receptor comes from a man aged 25-45 years in good health and CMV-seronegative. Input material: PBMCs. The rearrangement joins TRBV19 to TRBJ1-2; 7 positions agree with TRBD1. The CDR3 sequence is CASSMRGQPNYGYTF. Written as DNA, the CDR3 is TGTGCCAGTAGTATGAGGGGACAGCCTAACTATGGCTACACCTTC.